This passage covers 11 T cell receptor beta chains from one sample sequenced in a study of blood T cells in healthy people across ages. A sample-barcoded 5' primer and a J-beta primer mix were used in a second PCR of about 7 to 12 cycles. TCRdb passed the 5' RACE reads through MiXCR, listing each CDR3 protein once. The table records 650,000 to 800,000 distinct CDR3 sequences, around two fifths of them present only once. The sequenced material came from blood. All receptors come from a man between 60 and 70 years old in good health.

This clonotype has only a few counts. The V call is TRBV7-2, the J call TRBJ2-1; D not certain. Germline V gene sequence: CDR1 SGHTA, CDR2 FQGNSA. The CDR3 is made up of 14 amino acids. V lost 5 bases and J lost 5, with 13 bases in between. The DNA for the CDR3 is TGTGCCAGCAGCGGATCCGGAACACACAATGAGCAGTTCTTC. Its protein product is CASSGSGTHNEQFF.

This clonotype was observed a handful of times. V usage is TRBV12-3 or TRBV12-4 and J usage is TRBJ1-2, with 7 bases matching TRBD1. The trim removed 4 bases at V and 7 bases at J, leaving 30 bases unmatched. The CDR3 is 21 amino acids. For the CDR3, the DNA is TGTGCCAGCAGTTATCGACCGGCGTTTACCGGGACAGCGCTTACCCGAGGTGGCTACACCTTC. It specifies CASSYRPAFTGTALTRGGYTF.

The V call is TRBV20-1, the J call TRBJ1-1; a weak D match, TRBD1 (6 bases). Germline-derived CDR1 and CDR2 are DFQATT and SNEGSKA (reference sequence). The CDR3 totals 12 residues. The V and J ends lost 7 bases and 4 bases respectively, with 13 bases between them. The CDR3 region is CSVGQSATEAFF. The CDR3 DNA reads TGCAGTGTTGGACAGTCGGCCACTGAAGCTTTCTTT.

This clonotype came up a few times. The gene calls are TRBV9 and TRBJ2-1; D possibly corresponds to TRBD1 (5 bases). Germline-derived CDR1 and CDR2 are SGDLS and YYNGEE. The CDR3 covers 15 residues. V was clipped by 1 base and J by 8 bases, with 16 bases between them. The CDR3 loop is CASSVITGHQDEQFF. CDR3 nucleotide sequence: TGTGCCAGCAGCGTAATAACAGGACACCAAGATGAGCAGTTCTTC.

The CDR3 DNA is TGCGCCAGCAGTGAGAGGACTAGCGGACAGTACAATGAGCAGTTCTTC. The encoded protein is CASSERTSGQYNEQFF. The V and J genes are TRBV10-2 and TRBJ2-1, with TRBD2 matching 10 bases. Germline CDR1 and CDR2: WSHSY and SAAADI. The J segment lost 4 bases and the V segment lost 2 bases, leaving 5 bases of the junction unmatched. This CDR3 is 16 amino acids long.

This rearrangement joins TRBV5-1 to TRBJ2-3; 9 bases line up with TRBD1. Germline trimming cut 5 bases from V and 4 bases from J; bases unmatched to any gene: 8. CDR3 length: 15 residues. Germline V gene data show CDR1 as SGHRS and CDR2 as YFSETQ. The CDR3 region is CASRPTGGGSDTQYF. As DNA, the CDR3 is TGCGCCAGCAGACCTACAGGGGGCGGATCAGATACGCAGTATTTT.

This clonotype came up a few times. The V and J genes are TRBV2 and TRBJ2-4; 14 nucleotides line up with TRBD2. The DNA end is more similar to TRBJ2-7, so the J call may be wrong. This CDR3 is built from 15 residues. The germline gives CDR1 SNHLY, CDR2 FYNNEI. CDR3 sequence reads: CASSDGTSGGYEQYF. The CDR3 DNA reads as TGTGCCAGCAGTGACGGGACTAGCGGGGGCTACGAGCAGTACTTC.

About this clonotype: Possible read error: a much larger clone is one base away. J is TRBJ2-7 and V is TRBV12-3 or TRBV12-4; 9 nucleotides match TRBD1. With 7 bases clipped from V and 7 bases from J, the junction kept 8 bases outside the gene matches. The CDR3 length is 13 residues. In DNA, the CDR3 is TGTGCCAGCACCGACAGGGGGGACAATGAGCAGTACTTC. It encodes CASTDRGDNEQYF.

This chain joins TRBV12-3 or TRBV12-4 and TRBJ2-4; D is unclear. CDR3 length: 15 residues. V was trimmed by 3 bases and J by 0 bases, leaving 9 bases between them. CDR3 bases: TGTGCCAGCAGTTTGGAGTTGGCAGCCAAAAACATTCAGTACTTC. Translated: CASSLELAAKNIQYF.

This clonotype was observed a few times. The chain employs TRBV7-2 and TRBJ2-5; TRBD1 is a possible D gene (5 bases). V was shortened by 3 bases and J by 5 bases, with 13 bases between the two germline ends. CDR1 and CDR2 (germline): SGHTA, FQGNSA. This CDR3 comprises 14 residues. The CDR3 spells CASSFRGRTETQYF. CDR3 DNA: TGTGCCAGCAGCTTTAGGGGCCGAACGGAGACCCAGTACTTC.

This chain links TRBV5-1 with TRBJ2-1; the D is unclear. Trimming removed 0 bases from V and 4 bases from J, with 8 bases in between. The CDR3 runs 14 residues. Germline CDR1 reads SGHRS; CDR2 reads YFSETQ. In nucleotides, the CDR3 is TGCGCCAGCAGCTTGGTCTCGACTTACAATGAGCAGTTCTTC. This sequence encodes CASSLVSTYNEQFF.